This T cell receptor (beta chain) is from a study of T cell repertoires in cytomegalovirus infection. Overall study: Recently identified HLA-C-restricted CMV epitopes and well-studied HLA-B-restricted CMV epitopes were used by the study.

Using its own MiXCR run on the reads, TCRdb lists one record per CDR3 protein. Of around 800,000 distinct CDR3 sequences in the sample, approximately 32% were seen once. Trimming removed 6 bases from V and 3 bases from J; junction bases left unmatched: 6. This CDR3 is 16 amino acids long. The germline V gene encodes CDR1 MNHNY and CDR2 SVGAGI (reference sequence). Study outcomes and limitations: Ex vivo responses were dominated by HLA-C-restricted CMV-specific TCR beta clonotypes.

Note on this clonotype: The antigen remains unidentified.

The chain combines TRBV6-6 with TRBJ2-3, with 13 bases identical to TRBD2. The starting material was cultured CD8+ T cells from PBMCs, obtained from culture after CMV antigen stimulation. The source of this sequence is a human donor in good health (CMV status not recorded). Some clones in this sample may be carry-over from other donors' samples. The CDR3 DNA is TGTGCCAGCAGCAAACTAGCGGGGGGGCAGACAGATACGCAGTATTTT. Protein product: CASSKLAGGQTDTQYF.